One T cell receptor beta chain is described in this entry. Its antigen is not yet known. It has no much larger one-base neighbor in the sample; base qualities were not kept. The cohort was made up of roughly 670 healthy bone marrow donors. All cohort members were sampled while nominally healthy, although unrecorded immune exposures were likely present. The donor tested CMV seronegative, placing the donor among the 350 to 400 seronegative members of the cohort. Each donor provided a peripheral blood sample, and peripheral blood mononuclear cells were used for TCR beta sequencing. The Qiagen DNeasy Blood Extraction Kit was used to extract genomic DNA from the blood cell samples. Preparation of the library involved the immunoSEQ multiplex PCR assay. For the multiplex PCR, a mixture combining 60 forward primers for TCR Vbeta segments and 13 reverse primers for TCR Jbeta segments was used. The CDR3 region of rearranged TCR beta genes was amplified from genomic DNA with a multiplex PCR assay. On the Illumina HiSeq System, the amplified TCR beta libraries were sequenced as 87-base-pair reads. The authors processed their data as follows. A later analysis tallied roughly 80 million unique TCR beta chains across the 660 or so repertoires, and around 9.9 million of those chains were shared by two or more donors. Raw reads were error-corrected and collapsed into unique sequences with a nearest-neighbor algorithm that merged closely related sequences to remove PCR and sequencing errors. V, D and J gene segments were assigned by aligning CDR3 sequences to IMGT reference sequences. For a sequence to be retained, a match of at least six nucleotides was required to both a V gene segment and a J gene segment. A rearrangement was called productive if the CDR3 had no stop codons and remained in frame with V and J, and every other rearrangement was called non-productive. Following IMGT convention, CDR3 was defined as the stretch from the second conserved V-encoded cysteine up to the conserved J-encoded phenylalanine. The earlier analysis of roughly 590 of the donors excluded any sequence lacking an unambiguous match to a single V gene segment. In an earlier analysis of several hundred of the donors, a V segment was called functional when productive rearrangements were above 56.7%, and segregating when the standard deviation between donors exceeded 5%. A statistical classification framework was built for diagnosing cytomegalovirus status from the catalog of TCR beta chain sequences. A later analysis assigned V and J genes by comparing TCR nucleotide sequences with IMGT/GENE-DB human TR gene sequences. Using the TCRdist pipeline, a later analysis assigned CDR3 sequences along with most-parsimonious VDJ recombination scenarios. A later analysis defined each TCR beta chain by its CDR3 amino acid sequence plus V-gene family, and excluded reads lacking a unique V-gene family. A later analysis removed 600 or so highly shared, low-generation-probability nucleotide sequences to deal with suspected cross-contamination and a sequencing artifact. For each public chain, a later analysis derived a clonal expansion index from normalized ranks of inferred template counts within each repertoire. A later analysis computed generation probabilities with a VDJ recombination model fitted to out-of-frame rearrangements, and checked the results against IGoR. In a later analysis, hypergeometric tests were used to score TCR-TCR, TCR-HLA and TCR-CMV co-occurrence, with a repertoire-size bias correction applied to TCR pairs. In a later analysis, false discovery rates were estimated by permuting HLA or CMV assignments 20 times. A later analysis grouped co-occurring TCRs with DBSCAN, adding TCRdist sequence similarity when clustering within HLA-allele-positive subsets. Repertoires with fewer than 30,000 or more than 120,000 public chains were left out of co-occurrence clustering, as were about five repertoires with anomalous nucleotide sharing. TCRdb's version of the immuneACCESS table is confined to in-frame rearrangements and falls short of the full clone set. An unresolved V gene accounts for under half of the shortfall where checked; the remainder is of unknown origin. That table gives V, J and clone size, and the DNA gave D and trimming. The sample table shows roughly 150,000 clones, and roughly 80% are seen once. Jointly, the top ten make up under 3% of the sample.

Via the germline V gene (reference sequence), CDR1 is MNHEY and CDR2 SMNVEV. From cysteine to phenylalanine, the CDR3 is 14 amino acids long. The kept DNA is CDR3 alone, 42 bases in frame from the first base. Trimming at the junction amounts to 6 bases on V and 4 bases on J, and the germline ends lie 15 bases apart. This sample is drawn from a study of cytomegalovirus exposure and HLA in healthy donors (dated 2017 in TCRdb). A note on the overall study: In an earlier analysis of 550 to 750 of the donors, about 270 Gb of sequence data and 90 million to 130 million unique TCR beta sequences from 150 million to 200 million T cells were reported. Roughly five DR-DQ haplotypes were treated as single units for association and clustering because of strong linkage in the cohort. Rather than drawing on any new phenotypic data, the later analysis identified candidate immune exposures from TCR beta sequences and the way those sequences occurred across donors. Among the 398 genotyped donors, 81% belonged to the genetic ancestry cluster associated with self-reported Caucasian donors. To predict cytomegalovirus infection status, the study combined high-throughput TCR immunosequencing, statistical association of individual TCRs with disease status, and machine learning. Donor age, sex, ethnicity and CMV serostatus were compiled alongside the repertoire data. In a later genetic analysis, genome-wide SNP genotypes for about 55% of the roughly 670 donors were used, and that subset was treated as a discovery cohort. In an earlier analysis of a few hundred of the donors, high-throughput TCR beta sequencing was used to judge whether each TCR beta V gene segment behaved as functional or pseudogenic. Across some 400 genotyped donors of the cohort, an average of roughly 230,000 unique TCR beta nucleotide sequences per donor were sequenced, and approximately 17% of those sequences were non-productive. Along with the approximately 700-subject first cohort, a separate validation cohort of some 130 different subjects was used. In a later analysis, previously published TCR beta repertoires from several hundred donors were re-analyzed and high-resolution HLA genotyping was added so that TCR occurrence patterns could be studied. Both class I and class II loci were covered by HLA typing, at four-digit resolution. The aim of the study was to test whether cataloging public T cell receptors could identify signatures of past pathogen exposure. Every repertoire in the discovery cohort had been generated on one and the same sequencing platform. Roughly 310 gigabases of sequencing data and tens of millions of unique TCR sequences were included in an early release covering 550 to 800 HLA-typed donors. The T cell repertoires of 700 or so subjects were profiled by immunosequencing and related to cytomegalovirus serostatus. The number of donors typed differed by locus, with about 620-630 for A, B, C, DRB1 and DQB1, around 520 for DQA1, 600 to 610 for DPA1, and about 450 for DPB1. The paper's findings and limits, for the study overall: HLA typing was unavailable for some donors at each locus, so association tests used only the typed subset. Compared with equally common non-associated chains, HLA-associated TCR beta chains in a later analysis were more clonally expanded and had lower generation probabilities. At a false discovery rate of 0.05, a later analysis linked 16,000 or so TCR beta sequences to specific HLA alleles. A later genetic analysis reported fewer N-insertions in productive TCRs among donors in an Asian-associated ancestry cluster than the roughly 620-donor mean. A few of the identified cytomegalovirus-associated TCR beta chains were confirmed in vitro to be specific for cytomegalovirus antigens. Strong co-occurrence of HLA alleles, especially DR and DQ, made assigning TCR associations to individual alleles difficult. In the study, roughly 160 TCR beta chains were listed as associated with cytomegalovirus. Some IMGT-functional V segments, including TRBV6-2 and TRBV6-3, could not be distinguished by the 87-base-pair reads and were therefore excluded. A further reported finding was that TCR beta sequences accurately predicted the HLA-A and HLA-B alleles for most subjects in the first cohort. According to a later analysis, parvovirus B19, influenza, CMV and Epstein-Barr virus appeared linked to several top co-occurrence clusters. Immune exposure information for the cohort was limited to CMV serostatus. Presence/absence analyses assumed roughly uniform sequencing depth across donors, an assumption that may not hold. It was suggested by the authors that the approach could potentially be generalized to other disease states and immunological phenotypes. Correlated functional status among segregating V segments might be attributable to linkage disequilibrium, but an unknown experimental factor could not be ruled out. V-gene and J-gene trimming of TCR beta chains was associated with a missense DCLRE1C variant in a later genetic analysis, and the association was replicated in an independent cohort. In a later analysis, TCR association rates were found to vary across HLA loci, with the most associated TCRs seen for DRB1 alleles and the fewest for HLA-C alleles. According to a later analysis, most CMV-associated TCR beta chains appeared to be HLA-restricted, and the HLA associations seemed to be driven largely by CMV exposure. An earlier analysis of approximately 570 of the donors showed that most TCR beta V segments appeared in productive rearrangements either about 90% or about 30% of the time, which broadly matched IMGT annotations. In both the original and validation cohorts, the classifier was reported to diagnose cytomegalovirus status with high specificity and sensitivity. The earlier analysis of nearly 600 of the donors excluded roughly 16 rarely observed V segments, including chromosome 9 orphons, because counts were too low. The cohort was sequenced for TCR beta chains only, and without alpha or paired-chain data the features that could be detected were limited. Most TCR sequences were observed very rarely across donors, whereas some public TCRs were present in many individuals. A cluster of highly shared sequence variants was judged likely to be a technical artifact of the sequencing pipeline.

The chain links TRBV27 with TRBJ1-2, with an unclear D gene assignment. This sequence originates from a male donor in good health and CMV-seronegative. Sequenced input: PBMCs. DNA sequence: TGTGCCAGCAGGGCGACGGGAGAGGGCTATGGCTACACCTTC. The encoded protein is CASRATGEGYGYTF.